Below, 25 T cell receptor beta chains from the same sample are listed, as sequenced in a study of T-cell reconstitution after alpha-beta-depleted transplantation in children (dated by TCRdb to 2016 to 2017). The library was generated by PCR. The sample was run on an Illumina HiSeq 2500. TCR libraries were prepared with molecular barcoding, using unique molecular identifiers to normalize TCRbeta repertoire quantification. TCRdb took the public reads, trimmed them with fastp at Q25, ran MiXCR for clone calling and kept in-frame beta chains. Each CDR3 protein gets just one entry, which takes the most common genes and DNA from the rows behind it. The sample yields over 550,000 distinct CDR3 sequences; over 9.5% were counted once. The ten largest clones take up 3.5% to 5% of the sample. Material: PBMCs from the stem cell graft donor, obtained from the stem cell graft. The receptors were gathered from a human donor who donated a stem cell graft to a child with acute myeloid leukemia.

This chain joins TRBV30 and TRBJ1-1, with D unresolved. The CDR3 covers 13 residues. The V end lost 0 bases, the J end lost 5 bases, and 10 bases lay between the germline ends. Germline values: CDR1 GTSNPN, CDR2 SVGIG (reference sequence). The chain's CDR3 is CAWSVGGETEAFF. The DNA for the CDR3 is TGTGCCTGGAGTGTAGGCGGTGAGACTGAAGCTTTCTTT. The full variable domain, in which reference TRBV30 and TRBJ1-1 provide the parts outside the CDR3, is SQTIHQWPATLVQPVGSPLSLECTVEGTSNPNLYWYRQAAGRGLQLLFYSVGIGQISSEVPQNLSASRPQDRQFILSSKKLLLSDSGFYLCAWSVGGETEAFFGQGTRLTVV.

The chain employs TRBV12-3 or TRBV12-4 and TRBJ1-1; 7 nucleotides align to TRBD1. The CDR3 is 14 residues long. The J segment lost 5 bases and the V segment lost 6 bases, leaving 9 bases of the junction unmatched. CDR3 in DNA: TGTGCCAGCAGACCTAACCCGACAGGGACTGAAGCTTTCTTT. It codes for CASRPNPTGTEAFF.

Note on this clonotype: A read error is possible here, since a much larger clone lies one base away. The rearrangement uses TRBV12-3 or TRBV12-4 and TRBJ1-1, with TRBD1 identical over 8 bases. CDR3 length: 15 residues. CDR3 in DNA: TGTGCCAGCAGACCCGGACAGGGAGCGAACACTGAAGCTGTCTTT. This encodes CASRPGQGANTEAVF.

This clonotype has more than one count but fewer than ten. This chain links TRBV29-1 with TRBJ2-7; D uncertain. V lost 4 bases and J 2 bases, leaving 24 bases between the germline ends. CDR1 and CDR2 (germline): SQVTM, ANQGSEA. The CDR3 covers 17 residues. The CDR3 loop reads CSVVTLFTAARTYEQYF. DNA for the CDR3: TGCAGCGTTGTAACGCTCTTTACGGCGGCCCGCACCTACGAGCAGTACTTC.

This chain connects TRBV28 to TRBJ2-7; TRBD1 might be the D (6 bases). Trimming stripped 8 bases from V and 2 bases from J, with 16 bases between. Germline assignment: CDR1 MDHEN and CDR2 SYDVKM. This CDR3 is 14 amino acids long. The CDR3 sequence: CASHPGHVPYEQYF. For the CDR3, the DNA is TGTGCCAGCCATCCGGGACACGTCCCCTACGAGCAGTACTTC.

The V gene is TRBV7-2, the J gene TRBJ2-2; 8 positions match TRBD1. In germline, CDR1 is SGHTA, CDR2 FQGNSA. Trimming took 5 bases from V and 4 from J; bases not matched to a gene: 12. This CDR3 is built from 17 residues. The CDR3 nucleotides read TGTGCCAGCAGCAGGGCCCCAGGGGGCGCCGGCACCGGGGAGCTGTTTTTT. It translates to CASSRAPGGAGTGELFF.

This clonotype was seen at least ten times. This chain joins TRBV27 and TRBJ2-1; D call uncertain. From germline, CDR1 is MNHEY and CDR2 SMNVEV (reference sequence). Trimming removed 6 bases from V and 0 bases from J, with 12 bases in between. This CDR3 comprises 15 residues. CDR3 in amino acids: CASRPPASSYNEQFF. The CDR3 coding sequence is TGTGCCAGCAGGCCGCCGGCTAGCTCCTACAATGAGCAGTTCTTC.

This clonotype was counted at least ten times. V and J are TRBV7-2 and TRBJ2-5, with TRBD1 matching over 8 bases. Per germline, CDR1 SGHTA and CDR2 FQGNSA. Unmatched junction bases numbered 11, after V lost 6 bases and J lost 5 bases. The CDR3 spans 15 residues. CDR3 nucleotide sequence: TGTGCCAGCAGGTCCGATGGACAGGGCTGGGAGACCCAGTACTTC. Amino acids: CASRSDGQGWETQYF. Based on the CDR3 plus reference TRBV7-2 and TRBJ2-5, the full variable domain is GAGVSQSPSNKVTEKGKDVELRCDPISGHTALYWYRQSLGQGLEFLIYFQGNSAPDKSGLPSDRFSAERTGGSVSTLTIQRTQQEDSAVYLCASRSDGQGWETQYFGPGTRLLVL.

This clonotype was detected ten times or more. The chain is built from TRBV12-3 or TRBV12-4 and TRBJ2-7; 7 bases are shared with TRBD2. The CDR3 has 16 residues. Trimming removed 5 bases from V and 0 bases from J; junction bases left unmatched: 10. The CDR3 DNA reads TGTGCCAGCAGTCTTTCGAACGGGGGGAGCTCCTACGAGCAGTACTTC. It codes for CASSLSNGGSSYEQYF.

The V gene is TRBV6-5, the J gene TRBJ2-3; no clear D gene. The CDR3 is 14 amino acids. The V gene's germline CDR1 is MNHEY and CDR2 SVGAGI. Trimming removed 0 bases at V and 0 bases at J, with 4 bases between. CDR3 loop: CASSYSISTDTQYF. CDR3 sequence (DNA): TGTGCCAGCAGTTACTCTATCAGCACAGATACGCAGTATTTT.

The J gene is TRBJ2-6, the V gene TRBV29-1; D gene uncertain. V lost 1 base and J lost 2, with 3 bases in between. CDR3 length: 13 amino acids. Per germline, CDR1 SQVTM and CDR2 ANQGSEA. CDR3 in amino acids: CSVEGPGANVLTF. CDR3 coding DNA: TGCAGCGTTGAAGGCCCTGGGGCCAACGTCCTGACTTTC.

V usage is TRBV20-1 and J usage is TRBJ2-7, with TRBD2 matching 10 bases. Germline assignment: CDR1 DFQATT and CDR2 SNEGSKA (reference sequence). This CDR3 spans 15 amino acids. The V gene end was trimmed by 3 bases and the J gene end by 0 bases; junction bases not matched to a gene: 5. The CDR3 region is CSASDSGRFSYEQYF. The CDR3 DNA sequence: TGCAGTGCTAGTGATAGCGGGAGGTTCTCCTACGAGCAGTACTTC.

This clonotype has just a few counts. V and J are TRBV7-2 and TRBJ2-2; D is perhaps TRBD1 (5 bases). CDR1 SGHTA and CDR2 FQGNSA come from the germline V gene. There are 16 residues in the CDR3. V lost 0 bases, J lost 4 bases, and 12 bases lay in between. In DNA, the CDR3 is TGTGCCAGCAGCTTAGCGTCAGGGTCCGCCACCGGGGAGCTGTTTTTT. It yields the protein CASSLASGSATGELFF.

This sequence joins TRBV29-1 and TRBJ1-4, with D perhaps TRBD1 (6 bases). Trimming removed 6 bases at V and 0 bases at J, with 20 bases between. Germline lookup yields CDR1 SQVTM and CDR2 ANQGSEA. The CDR3 is 17 amino acids. Here the CDR3 DNA reads TGCAGCGTCTTAGGGATGGGCAGGGGTGCAACTAATGAAAAACTGTTTTTT. It specifies CSVLGMGRGATNEKLFF.

This clonotype has more than one count but fewer than ten. This chain links TRBV4-2 with TRBJ2-5, with 12 bases that match TRBD2. With V trimmed by 4 bases and J by 3 bases, 9 bases remained unmatched. The CDR3 is 17 residues long. The germline CDR1 and CDR2 sequences are LGHNA and YNFKEQ. As DNA, the CDR3 is TGTGCCAGCAGCCGAGGACTAGCGGGAATAACAAAAGAGACCCAGTACTTC. Translating it yields CASSRGLAGITKETQYF.

V and J are TRBV6-2 or TRBV6-3 and TRBJ2-7, with 10 bases matching TRBD1. V trimming: 8 bases; J trimming: 2 bases; junction bases outside the gene matches: 9. Germline-derived CDR1 and CDR2 are MNHEY and SVGEGT. The CDR3 is made up of 15 amino acids. The CDR3 DNA follows: TGTGCCAGCGATGATAGACAGGGGGCCACCTACGAGCAGTACTTC. This translates into CASDDRQGATYEQYF.

This clonotype was counted a few times. This rearrangement joins TRBV7-3 to TRBJ2-5; D gene ambiguous. The V gene lost 4 bases and the J gene lost 2 bases, with 11 bases spanning the gap. The germline gives CDR1 SGHTA, CDR2 FQGTGA. CDR3 length: 14 amino acids. The CDR3 here is CASSSGQAQETQYF. The CDR3 region has the DNA TGTGCCAGCAGCTCTGGCCAAGCTCAAGAGACCCAGTACTTC. Full variable domain (outside the CDR3, taken from reference TRBV7-3 and TRBJ2-5): GAGVSQTPSNKVTEKGKYVELRCDPISGHTALYWYRQSLGQGPEFLIYFQGTGAADDSGLPNDRFFAVRPEGSVSTLKIQRTERGDSAVYLCASSSGQAQETQYFGPGTRLLVL.

V and J are TRBV20-1 and TRBJ2-7; D is possibly TRBD1 (5 bases). The CDR3 consists of 14 residues. Trimming stripped 0 bases from V and 4 bases from J, with 13 bases between. CDR1 and CDR2 from the germline V gene are DFQATT and SNEGSKA (reference sequence). The CDR3 spells CSARDPGSEYEQYF. The CDR3 DNA is TGCAGTGCTAGAGATCCAGGGTCCGAGTACGAGCAGTACTTC.

The chain joins TRBV20-1 to TRBJ1-1; 7 nucleotides align to TRBD1. From germline, CDR1 is DFQATT and CDR2 SNEGSKA (reference sequence). The CDR3 consists of 14 residues. V dropped 0 bases and J dropped 1; count of bases not matched to a gene: 2. For the CDR3, the DNA is TGCAGTGCTAGAGATGGGACAGCGAACACTGAAGCTTTCTTT. Translating gives CSARDGTANTEAFF.

This chain links TRBV4-3 with TRBJ2-3; D perhaps matches TRBD2 (6 bases). CDR1 and CDR2 from the germline V gene are LGHNA and YSLEER. CDR3 length: 16 amino acids. Trimming shortened V by 0 bases and J by 2 bases, and 12 bases separated the two germline ends. CDR3 DNA: TGCGCCAGCAGCCAAGAGGGGGGAGGTTTCACAGATACGCAGTATTTT. It encodes CASSQEGGGFTDTQYF.

V is TRBV27 and J is TRBJ2-1, with TRBD2 matching over 8 bases. The CDR3 runs 14 residues. CDR1 MNHEY and CDR2 SMNVEV come from the germline V gene (reference sequence). The V gene end was trimmed by 8 bases and the J gene end by 2 bases; junction bases not matched to a gene: 5. The CDR3 DNA is TGTGCCAGCCGAGCTAGCGGGCCCTACAATGAGCAGTTCTTC. The encoded protein is CASRASGPYNEQFF.

Ten or more counts support this clonotype. The rearrangement links TRBV5-6 to TRBJ2-3; possible D gene TRBD2, 6 bases. CDR1 is SGHDT, CDR2 YYEEEE, per germline. Trimming removed 4 bases at V and 11 bases at J, with 14 bases between. The CDR3 contains 12 residues. CDR3 in DNA: TGTGCCAGCAGCGCAGGGACTCCCAGGCAGTATTTT. Translated, it gives CASSAGTPRQYF.

This clonotype has at least ten counts. The V call is TRBV5-1, the J call TRBJ1-1; unclear D gene. Trimming left V 7 bases short and J 1 base short, with 11 bases between. Germline V gene lookup returns CDR1 SGHRS and CDR2 YFSETQ. The CDR3 is 13 residues long. The CDR3 DNA reads as TGCGCCAGCCAGCCCGGAGGGAACACTGAAGCTTTCTTT. Its protein is CASQPGGNTEAFF. Supplemented by reference TRBV5-1 and TRBJ1-1, the full variable domain reads KAGVTQTPRYLIKTRGQQVTLSCSPISGHRSVSWYQQTPGQGLQFLFEYFSETQRNKGNFPGRFSGRQFSNSRSEMNVSTLELGDSALYLCASQPGGNTEAFFGQGTRLTVV.

The gene calls are TRBV12-3 or TRBV12-4 and TRBJ1-1; TRBD1 is a possible D gene (5 bases). This CDR3 is 12 amino acids long. Trimming took 10 bases from V and 8 from J, leaving 17 bases between them. As DNA, the CDR3 is TGTGCCACCTCAGTTTGGGCAGGGGAAGCTTTCTTT. It encodes CATSVWAGEAFF.

This clonotype was found many times. V is TRBV29-1 and J is TRBJ2-1, with 7 nucleotides matching TRBD2. The CDR3 is 15 amino acids. V trimming: 1 base; J trimming: 6 bases; junction bases outside the gene matches: 9. Germline V gene data show CDR1 as SQVTM and CDR2 as ANQGSEA. CDR3 DNA: TGCAGCGTTGAAGCAGGCGGGAGAGTTCTCAATGAGCAGTTCTTC. It is translated as CSVEAGGRVLNEQFF.